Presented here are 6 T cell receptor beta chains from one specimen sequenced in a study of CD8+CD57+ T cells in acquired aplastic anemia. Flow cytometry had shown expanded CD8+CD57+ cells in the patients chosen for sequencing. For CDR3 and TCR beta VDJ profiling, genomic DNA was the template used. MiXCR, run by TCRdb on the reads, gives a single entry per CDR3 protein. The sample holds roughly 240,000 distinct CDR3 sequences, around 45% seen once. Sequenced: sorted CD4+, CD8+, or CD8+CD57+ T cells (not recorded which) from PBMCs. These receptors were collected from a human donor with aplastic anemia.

The CDR3 is CASSYSRGESSYEQYF. In DNA form, the CDR3 reads TGTGCCAGCAGTTACTCGAGGGGGGAGAGCTCCTACGAGCAGTACTTC. The chain links TRBV6-6 to TRBJ2-7, with D possibly called TRBD1 or TRBD2 (6 bases each). The germline V and J ends were trimmed by 0 bases and 0 bases, with 12 bases remaining between them. CDR3 length equals 16 residues. The V gene's germline CDR1 is MNHNY and CDR2 SVGAGI (reference sequence).

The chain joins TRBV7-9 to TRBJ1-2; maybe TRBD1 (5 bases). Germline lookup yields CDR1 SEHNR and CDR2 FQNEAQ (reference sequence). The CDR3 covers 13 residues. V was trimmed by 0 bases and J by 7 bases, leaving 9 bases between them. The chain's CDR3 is CASSLAQGLGYTF. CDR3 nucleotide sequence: TGTGCCAGCAGCTTAGCTCAGGGTCTTGGCTACACCTTC.

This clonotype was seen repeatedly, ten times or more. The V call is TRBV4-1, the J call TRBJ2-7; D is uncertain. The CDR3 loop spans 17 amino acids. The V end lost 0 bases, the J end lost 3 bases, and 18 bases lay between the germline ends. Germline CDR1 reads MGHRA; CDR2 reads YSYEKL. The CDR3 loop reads CASSQDTSPQVNYEQYF. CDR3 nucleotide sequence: TGCGCCAGCAGCCAAGATACCTCCCCGCAGGTAAACTACGAGCAGTACTTC.

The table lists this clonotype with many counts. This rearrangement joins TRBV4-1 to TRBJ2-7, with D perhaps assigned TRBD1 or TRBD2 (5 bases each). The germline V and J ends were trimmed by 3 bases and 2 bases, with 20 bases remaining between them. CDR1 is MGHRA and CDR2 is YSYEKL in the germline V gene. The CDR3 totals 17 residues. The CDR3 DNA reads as TGCGCCAGCAGCCAGCTTGAAGGGACGGCGACGACCTACGAGCAGTACTTC. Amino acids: CASSQLEGTATTYEQYF.

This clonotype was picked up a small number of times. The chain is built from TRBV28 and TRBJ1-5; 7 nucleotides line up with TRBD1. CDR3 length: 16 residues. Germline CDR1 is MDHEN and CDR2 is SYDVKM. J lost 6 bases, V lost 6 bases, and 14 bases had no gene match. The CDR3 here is CASSPTQGQLFQPQHF. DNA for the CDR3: TGTGCCAGCAGCCCAACCCAGGGACAGTTATTTCAGCCCCAGCATTTT.

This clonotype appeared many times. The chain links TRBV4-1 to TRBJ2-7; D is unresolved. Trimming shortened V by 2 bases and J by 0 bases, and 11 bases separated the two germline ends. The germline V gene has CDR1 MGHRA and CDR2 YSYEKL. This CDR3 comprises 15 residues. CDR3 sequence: CASSQMVLSSYEQYF. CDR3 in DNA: TGCGCCAGCAGCCAAATGGTGCTAAGCTCCTACGAGCAGTACTTC.